Sequencing of this T cell receptor (beta chain) was carried out in a study of T cells in Graves' hyperthyroidism and ophthalmopathy. Using RNA transcripts as the source, TCR beta CDR3 regions were amplified. First-round RT-PCR of the TCR CDR3 relied on the HTBI primer set. TCRdb redid the calling of the multiplex PCR reads with MiXCR, one entry per CDR3 protein. Of over 450,000 distinct CDR3 sequences listed, 15% to 20% are singletons. The CDR3 runs 13 residues. Trimming removed 7 bases from V and 7 bases from J; junction bases left unmatched: 6. CDR1 and CDR2 (germline): SGHTA, FQGNSA. This clonotype has ten or more counts. Its antigen is not known. Findings and caveats of the study: Median prediction lead before ophthalmopathy onset was 5.5 to 7 months with the model. A 13 V-J model separated ophthalmopathy from stable hyperthyroidism. The majority of expanded thyroid clonotypes above 0.001 also appeared in blood.

The TCR was taken from a woman aged 18-29 years with Graves' ophthalmopathy. V gene TRBV7-2 combines with J gene TRBJ2-1; 8 bases agree with TRBD1. Sequenced: blood. CDR3 protein: CASTRTGSNEQFF. The CDR3, as DNA: TGTGCCAGCACCCGGACAGGGAGTAATGAGCAGTTCTTC.